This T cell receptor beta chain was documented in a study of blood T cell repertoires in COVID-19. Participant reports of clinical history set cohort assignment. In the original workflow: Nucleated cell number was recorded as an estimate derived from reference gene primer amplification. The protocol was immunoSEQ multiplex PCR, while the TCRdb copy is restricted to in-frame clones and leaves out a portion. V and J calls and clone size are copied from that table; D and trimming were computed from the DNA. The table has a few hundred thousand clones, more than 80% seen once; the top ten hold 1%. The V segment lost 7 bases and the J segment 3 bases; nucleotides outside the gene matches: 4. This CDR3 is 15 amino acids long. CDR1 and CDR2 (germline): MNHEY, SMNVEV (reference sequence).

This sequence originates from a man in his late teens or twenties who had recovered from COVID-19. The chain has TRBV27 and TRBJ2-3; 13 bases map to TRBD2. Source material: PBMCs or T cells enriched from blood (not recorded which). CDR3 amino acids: CASKKLAGGTDTQYF. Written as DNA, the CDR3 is TGTGCCAGCAAGAAACTAGCGGGGGGGACAGATACGCAGTATTTT.